This paragraph covers one TCR beta chain sequence. The record originates from a study of blood T cell repertoires in COVID-19. TCRdb keeps only in-frame clones here, not all; method: immunoSEQ multiplex PCR. The repertoire holds some 410,000 clones, around 89% seen once, with approximately 1% in the top ten. V lost 4 bases, J lost 5 bases, and 9 bases stayed unmatched. CDR1 and CDR2 from the germline V gene are MGHRA and YSYEKL. This CDR3 has 15 residues. The sample comprised PBMCs or T cells enriched from blood (not recorded which). This receptor was identified in a young woman with acute COVID-19. The chain employs TRBV4-1 and TRBJ2-7; TRBD1 agrees at 9 bases. The CDR3 DNA reads TGCGCCAGCAGCCCGGGACAGGGTGTTGAGCACGAGCAGTACTTC. It yields the protein CASSPGQGVEHEQYF.